This T cell receptor beta chain was observed in a study of control samples from healthy donors and cancer patients. TCRdb's table, derived via immunoSEQ multiplex PCR, lists solely in-frame clones and lacks some. The profile shows around 57,000 clones, approximately 90% of them singletons. The origin of this receptor is a man aged 25-40 years with colorectal cancer. Material for sequencing was PBMCs.

This CDR3 reads CASSKDSTDTQYF. The CDR3 DNA reads as TGTGCCAGCTCAAAGGACAGCACAGATACGCAGTATTTT. V usage is TRBV18 and J usage is TRBJ2-3; no clear D gene. Germline CDR1 is KGHSH and CDR2 is LQKENI. V was clipped by 5 bases and J by 0 bases, with 6 bases between them. The CDR3 loop spans 13 amino acids.